These 9 T cell receptor beta chains were all obtained from the same sample, sequenced in a study of T cells in Graves' hyperthyroidism and ophthalmopathy. TCR beta CDR3 sequences were amplified from RNA transcripts. The HTBI primer set served for first-round RT-PCR of the TCR CDR3. TCRdb analysed the multiplex PCR reads with MiXCR anew, one entry per CDR3 protein. The table lists under 300,000 distinct CDR3 sequences, about an eighth of them singletons. Sample: blood. The receptors come from a woman in her twenties or thirties with Graves' hyperthyroidism that later progressed to Graves' ophthalmopathy.

This chain's CDR3 is CASSLGTIKTSGRGDTQYF. The CDR3, as DNA: TGTGCCAGCAGCTTGGGGACAATAAAGACTAGCGGGAGGGGAGATACGCAGTATTTT. The V call is TRBV5-5, the J call TRBJ2-3; 14 bases map to TRBD2. With 0 bases clipped from V and 5 bases from J, the junction kept 11 bases outside the gene matches. The CDR3 is made up of 19 amino acids. Germline CDR1 is SGHKS and CDR2 is YYEKEE (reference sequence).

This clonotype was counted many times. The rearrangement uses TRBV27 and TRBJ2-1; tentatively, D is TRBD2 (7 bases). This CDR3 comprises 15 residues. The V end was cut by 3 bases, the J end by 4 bases, with 13 bases between. Per the germline V gene, CDR1 is MNHEY and CDR2 is SMNVEV (reference sequence). The CDR3 nucleotides are TGTGCCAGCAGTTTCCTGGGGGGGACATACAATGAGCAGTTCTTC. The encoded protein is CASSFLGGTYNEQFF.

The chain employs TRBV7-9 and TRBJ2-5; D is unresolved. Germline CDR1 is SEHNR and CDR2 is FQNEAQ (reference sequence). The CDR3 is made up of 15 amino acids. V lost 5 bases, J lost 4 bases, and 17 bases lay in between. CDR3 sequence (DNA): TGTGCCAGCAGCGGGCCGTTTCGGGTTGGAGAGACCCAGTACTTC. Translation gives CASSGPFRVGETQYF.

This clonotype was seen many times. The J gene is TRBJ2-7, the V gene TRBV30, with D maybe TRBD2 (5 bases). V lost 0 bases to trimming and J lost 2 bases, with 17 bases between them. Germline V CDR1 and CDR2: GTSNPN, SVGIG (reference sequence). The CDR3 extends over 16 amino acids. The CDR3 DNA reads as TGTGCCTGGAGTGTAGGTTCGGTAGCGTGGGCCTACGAGCAGTACTTC. Residues: CAWSVGSVAWAYEQYF.

This clonotype was seen repeatedly, ten times or more. This rearrangement joins TRBV12-3 or TRBV12-4 to TRBJ1-1, with 7 bases aligning to TRBD1. CDR3 length: 12 amino acids. J lost 2 bases, V lost 8 bases, and 2 bases had no gene match. CDR3 amino acids: CASRDSNTEAFF. The CDR3 coding sequence is TGTGCCAGCCGGGACAGCAACACTGAAGCTTTCTTT.

This clonotype was seen ten or more times. This chain joins TRBV20-1 and TRBJ2-7, with D possibly being TRBD1 (6 bases). The CDR3 loop spans 14 amino acids. V lost 6 bases, J lost 2 bases, and 17 bases lay in between. Germline CDR1 is DFQATT and CDR2 is SNEGSKA (reference sequence). The CDR3 sequence is CSAHGQLPTYEQYF. CDR3 bases: TGCAGTGCACACGGACAGTTACCAACCTACGAGCAGTACTTC.

The chain joins TRBV20-1 to TRBJ2-3, with 9 nucleotides matching TRBD2. This CDR3 is 15 amino acids long. Germline CDR1 is DFQATT and CDR2 is SNEGSKA (reference sequence). V was clipped by 0 bases and J by 3 bases; unmatched bases: 4. CDR3 protein: CSARDLAGETDTQYF. The CDR3 nucleotides are TGCAGTGCTAGAGATTTAGCGGGAGAGACAGATACGCAGTATTTT.

The chain combines TRBV30 with TRBJ2-1; TRBD1 is a possible D gene (6 bases). The CDR3 contains 14 residues. Germline V lookup: CDR1 GTSNPN, CDR2 SVGIG (reference sequence). Trimming pared 2 bases from V and 11 bases from J, leaving 19 bases between. The CDR3 protein is CAWSLTAGAGQQFF. Here the CDR3 DNA reads TGTGCCTGGAGTCTCACCGCAGGGGCAGGTCAGCAGTTCTTC.

At least ten counts were recorded for this clonotype. This chain joins TRBV7-2 and TRBJ2-7, with 10 bases that match TRBD2. The junction had 2 bases not matched to a gene; V was cut back by 4 bases and J by 5 bases. The CDR3 is 13 amino acids. Germline CDR1 SGHTA, CDR2 FQGNSA. The CDR3 nucleotides are TGTGCCAGCAGCTGGGGACTAGCGAACGAGCAGTACTTC. Encoded protein: CASSWGLANEQYF.